This TCR beta chain derives from a study of shared clonotypes between healthy human individuals. Regarding the study as a whole: It was the few donors that limited the genetic and exposure-history diversity represented.

This clone was seen more than once but under ten times. Its matching antigen is unknown. Germline CDR1 is MGHDK and CDR2 is SYGVNS. The CDR3 is 16 residues long. V was pared by 5 bases and J by 5 bases, with 18 bases between. Original data processing: For the immunoSEQ data, sequences were junction-only without quality scores, so filtering differed. Assay used: immunoSEQ multiplex PCR; TCRdb lists only in-frame clones, some missing. V, J and clone size are those of that table, while D and trimming were read from the DNA. The table lists about 680,000 clones, 55% to 85% of them singletons. There were no recent acute infections or vaccinations among the donors, who were healthy HIV-negative adults.

This receptor was obtained from a woman in her thirties in good health. Sequenced: memory CD4+ T cells sorted from blood. Subset given: CD45RA-negative fraction. The chain employs TRBV25-1 and TRBJ1-4; D may be TRBD1 (6 bases). The CDR3: CASSWYRAALNEKLFF. For the CDR3, the DNA is TGTGCCAGCAGTTGGTACAGGGCGGCTTTGAATGAAAAACTGTTTTTT.